These 5 T cell receptor beta chains were sequenced from one sample in a study of cytomegalovirus exposure and HLA in healthy donors. Data came from immunoSEQ multiplex PCR; TCRdb stores just in-frame clones and leaves some out. The sample lists roughly 68,000 clones, 96% occurring once. Sequences were obtained from PBMCs. These receptors were collected from a woman aged 18-29 years in good health and CMV-seropositive.

The chain recombines TRBV28 with TRBJ1-2; possibly TRBD1 for D (6 bases). Trimming cost V 5 bases and J 4 bases, with 23 bases left between them. CDR1 is MDHEN, CDR2 SYDVKM, per germline. The CDR3 totals 17 residues. CDR3 coding DNA: TGTGCCAGCAGTCGATCGAGAGGGACAATCCGTGGCTATGGCTACACCTTC. It codes for CASSRSRGTIRGYGYTF.

The rearrangement uses TRBV18 and TRBJ1-5, with unresolved D. From germline, CDR1 is KGHSH and CDR2 LQKENI. CDR3 length: 13 residues. Trimming cost V 2 bases and J 5 bases, with 7 bases left between them. CDR3 loop: CASSPAADQPQHF. As DNA, the CDR3 is TGTGCCAGCTCACCAGCGGCGGATCAGCCCCAGCATTTT.

The V and J genes are TRBV6-6 and TRBJ2-1, with TRBD1 matching 9 bases. CDR3 length: 16 amino acids. CDR1 and CDR2 from the germline V gene are MNHNY and SVGAGI (reference sequence). V shed 4 bases and J 4 bases; nucleotides not matched to a gene: 8. CDR3 sequence (DNA): TGTGCCAGCAGTTTATACGCCGGGACAGGGTACAATGAGCAGTTCTTC. Protein: CASSLYAGTGYNEQFF.

This sequence joins TRBV18 and TRBJ1-1; D remains ambiguous. V dropped 5 bases and J dropped 7 bases, with 8 bases sitting between them. This CDR3 has 11 amino acids. Germline loops: CDR1 KGHSH, CDR2 LQKENI. The CDR3 reads CASSSAVEAFF. The CDR3 DNA reads TGTGCCAGCTCATCCGCAGTTGAAGCTTTCTTT.

The chain is built from TRBV7-2 and TRBJ2-5, with 14 bases fitting TRBD2. The CDR3 is 15 residues long. The V and J ends lost 5 bases and 5 bases, in that order; junction bases with no gene match: 4. Per germline, CDR1 SGHTA and CDR2 FQGNSA. The CDR3 spells CASSGGLAGVETQYF. The CDR3 DNA reads TGTGCCAGCAGCGGGGGACTAGCGGGAGTCGAGACCCAGTACTTC.